Each of the 23 T cell receptor beta chains below was sequenced from the same sample in a study of early T cells in non-severe SARS-CoV-2 infection. In TCRdb, the 5' RACE reads were re-called with MiXCR into one record per CDR3 protein. The table includes some 100,000 distinct CDR3 sequences, approximately 15% detected once. The sequenced sample was whole blood. These receptors were taken from an adult who was a healthcare worker with PCR-confirmed SARS-CoV-2 infection or an uninfected control (not recorded which).

This clonotype has a count of ten or more. The chain employs TRBV9 and TRBJ2-5; maybe TRBD2 (6 bases). V gave up 0 bases and J gave up 4 bases, with 16 bases separating them. The CDR3 consists of 16 residues. CDR1 and CDR2 from the germline V gene are SGDLS and YYNGEE. The CDR3 loop is CASSVAGGANSETQYF. The DNA for the CDR3 is TGTGCCAGCAGCGTAGCCGGAGGGGCGAATTCAGAGACCCAGTACTTC.

This clonotype was seen only a few times. The rearrangement uses TRBV6-1 and TRBJ2-3, with D possibly TRBD1 on 6 matching bases. The CDR3 is 17 residues long. Germline values: CDR1 MNHNS, CDR2 SASEGT. V was shortened by 2 bases and J by 1 base, with 16 bases between the two germline ends. CDR3 protein: CASSETLTWGRTDTQYF. The CDR3 coding sequence is TGTGCCAGCAGTGAAACCCTCACCTGGGGGCGCACAGATACGCAGTATTTT.

The sample holds a few counts of this clonotype. J is TRBJ1-4 and V is TRBV19; a possible D gene is TRBD1 (5 bases). There are 15 residues in the CDR3. CDR1 is LNHDA and CDR2 is SQIVND in the germline V gene (reference sequence). V lost 5 bases, J lost 10 bases, and 20 bases lay in between. CDR3 bases: TGTGCCAGTAGTGCGACCGGGACTTTCCCACCAAAACTGTTTTTT. It translates to CASSATGTFPPKLFF.

The sample holds many counts of this clonotype. The chain recombines TRBV10-3 with TRBJ1-2; TRBD1 matches at 7 bases. J was trimmed by 2 bases and V by 4 bases; bases with no gene match: 10. Germline CDR1 ENHRY, CDR2 SYGVKD. CDR3 length equals 16 residues. The CDR3 region is CAISGGGGARNYGYTF. CDR3 DNA sequence: TGTGCCATCAGTGGAGGAGGGGGCGCAAGGAACTATGGCTACACCTTC.

The chain employs TRBV7-2 and TRBJ2-7, with a possible D match to TRBD2 (7 bases). The ends were cut back, 5 bases at V and 13 bases at J, with 21 bases in the middle. CDR1 and CDR2 (germline): SGHTA, FQGNSA. The CDR3 is 13 residues long. The CDR3 here is CASSASGGLALYV. CDR3 DNA sequence: TGTGCCAGCAGCGCGTCGGGGGGCCTGGCGCTATACGTC.

This chain links TRBV21-1 with TRBJ2-1. TRBV21-1 counts as a pseudogene. The CDR3 has 14 amino acids. In DNA, the CDR3 is TGTGCCAGCAGCGAACTCGTTCGGAGCAATGAGCAGTTCTTC. Translation gives CASSELVRSNEQFF.

This chain joins TRBV20-1 and TRBJ2-5; 7 bases fit TRBD1. The CDR3 loop spans 14 amino acids. With V trimmed by 0 bases and J by 3 bases, 4 bases remained unmatched. Germline lookup yields CDR1 DFQATT and CDR2 SNEGSKA (reference sequence). The CDR3 DNA is TGCAGTGCTAGAGAGGGGACAGTTAAAGAGACCCAGTACTTC. Encoded protein: CSAREGTVKETQYF.

This clonotype was observed at least ten times. The CDR3: CASSAHRRNTEAFF. The CDR3 bases are TGTGCCAGCAGTGCCCACAGGCGGAACACTGAAGCTTTCTTT. The gene calls are TRBV25-1 and TRBJ1-1, with D possibly TRBD1 on 5 matching bases. Germline-derived CDR1 and CDR2 are MGHDK and SYGVNS. V lost 4 bases and J 1 base, leaving 10 bases between the germline ends. This CDR3 comprises 14 residues.

There are a few counts of this clonotype. The chain links TRBV24-1 to TRBJ2-1, with TRBD2 identical over 7 bases. Trimming removed 5 bases from V and 8 bases from J; junction bases left unmatched: 11. This CDR3 region has 15 residues. From germline, CDR1 is KGHDR and CDR2 SFDVKD. The CDR3 is CATSGSSGDRDEQFF. CDR3 DNA sequence: TGTGCCACCAGTGGGTCCAGCGGGGATCGGGATGAGCAGTTCTTC.

Only a few counts were recorded for this clonotype. The CDR3 protein is CASMAANYEQYV. In DNA form, the CDR3 reads TGTGCCAGCATGGCTGCCAATTACGAGCAGTACGTC. The chain recombines TRBV2 with TRBJ2-7; unclear D gene. The CDR3 contains 12 residues. With 7 bases removed from V and 4 bases from J, the gap between germline ends came to 11 bases. Germline lookup yields CDR1 SNHLY and CDR2 FYNNEI.

In its sample, this clonotype was seen a few times. The gene calls are TRBV7-2 and TRBJ1-6; 8 bases line up with TRBD1. V dropped 1 base and J dropped 1; count of bases not matched to a gene: 12. The length of the CDR3 is 20 residues. Germline-derived CDR1 and CDR2 are SGHTA and FQGNSA. The CDR3 loop reads CASSLVPLTGGRSYNSPLHF. As DNA, the CDR3 is TGTGCCAGCAGCTTAGTGCCCCTTACAGGGGGGAGATCCTATAATTCACCCCTCCACTTT. Full variable domain (remainder filled in from reference TRBV7-2 and TRBJ1-6): GAGVSQSPSNKVTEKGKDVELRCDPISGHTALYWYRQSLGQGLEFLIYFQGNSAPDKSGLPSDRFSAERTGGSVSTLTIQRTQQEDSAVYLCASSLVPLTGGRSYNSPLHFGNGTRLTVT.

This clonotype was recorded a few times. The rearrangement joins TRBV3-1 to TRBJ1-1, with TRBD1 matching 10 bases. The CDR3 spans 15 residues. Losses at the gene ends were 1 base for V and 6 bases for J; bases not matched to a gene: 5. CDR1 is LGHDT and CDR2 is YNNKEL in the germline V gene (reference sequence). The CDR3 DNA follows: TGTGCCAGCAGCCAAGTGGGGACAGGGGCCGCTGAAGCTTTCTTT. Translated, it gives CASSQVGTGAAEAFF.

The chain couples TRBV7-9 to TRBJ1-1; no clear D gene. This CDR3 is 14 amino acids long. Trimming removed 1 base from V and 2 bases from J, with 8 bases in between. Germline CDR1 and CDR2: SEHNR and FQNEAQ (reference sequence). The CDR3 DNA reads as TGTGCCAGCAGCTTAGTACAGAGCAACACTGAAGCTTTCTTT. Translating gives CASSLVQSNTEAFF.

This clonotype was recorded only once. The V call is TRBV5-1, the J call TRBJ1-6, with D uncertain. The CDR3 spans 12 residues. Germline V lookup: CDR1 SGHRS, CDR2 YFSETQ. The V and J ends lost 4 bases and 10 bases respectively, with 9 bases between them. CDR3 in amino acids: CASSHEKSPLHF. CDR3 DNA: TGCGCCAGCAGCCATGAGAAATCACCCCTCCACTTT.

This clonotype showed up many times. The gene calls are TRBV4-1 and TRBJ2-1; D might be TRBD1 or TRBD2, each matching 5 bases. Trimming took 0 bases from V and 5 from J, leaving 17 bases between them. This CDR3 is 17 amino acids long. Per germline, CDR1 MGHRA and CDR2 YSYEKL. CDR3 protein: CASSQDGDERGNNEQFF. The CDR3 DNA is TGCGCCAGCAGCCAAGACGGGGACGAGAGGGGTAACAATGAGCAGTTCTTC.

This clonotype was seen more than once but under ten times. The V gene is TRBV3-1, the J gene TRBJ2-3, with D possibly matching TRBD2 (5 bases). The V end lost 0 bases, the J end lost 0 bases, and 13 bases lay between the germline ends. There are 17 residues in the CDR3. The germline V gene encodes CDR1 LGHDT and CDR2 YNNKEL (reference sequence). Here the CDR3 reads CASSQELTGLSTDTQYF. DNA for the CDR3: TGTGCCAGCAGCCAAGAGTTGACGGGGTTAAGCACAGATACGCAGTATTTT.

This clonotype was found many times. This chain joins TRBV5-1 and TRBJ2-3; either TRBD1 or TRBD2 may supply D (5 bases each). With 4 bases removed from V and 0 bases from J, the gap between germline ends came to 21 bases. Germline lookup yields CDR1 SGHRS and CDR2 YFSETQ. The CDR3 is 18 amino acids. CDR3 amino acids: CASSLEVGGELSTDTQYF. In DNA, the CDR3 is TGCGCCAGCAGCCTGGAGGTTGGGGGAGAGCTCAGCACAGATACGCAGTATTTT.

The sample holds a few counts of this clonotype. V gene TRBV29-1 combines with J gene TRBJ2-4; 7 bases agree with TRBD1. CDR1 is SQVTM and CDR2 is ANQGSEA in the germline V gene. The V gene end was trimmed by 1 base and the J gene end by 7 bases; junction bases not matched to a gene: 7. This CDR3 is built from 14 residues. CDR3 amino acids: CSVEGTNRGNIQYF. CDR3 DNA: TGCAGCGTTGAAGGGACCAACAGGGGTAACATTCAGTACTTC.

This clonotype has only a few counts. The chain joins TRBV7-2 to TRBJ2-5, with D possibly matching TRBD1 (6 bases). V gave up 0 bases and J gave up 1 base, with 6 bases separating them. Germline CDR1 SGHTA, CDR2 FQGNSA. The CDR3 covers 14 residues. The CDR3 region has the DNA TGTGCCAGCAGCTTAGCGGGGGCCCAAGAGACCCAGTACTTC. This sequence encodes CASSLAGAQETQYF.

The chain links TRBV9 to TRBJ2-4; 7 nucleotides align to TRBD1. This CDR3 is 13 amino acids long. V trimming: 0 bases; J trimming: 8 bases; junction bases outside the gene matches: 2. Per the germline V gene, CDR1 is SGDLS and CDR2 is YYNGEE. The CDR3, as DNA: TGTGCCAGCAGCGTAGGGACAGGTCACATTCAGTACTTC. Residues: CASSVGTGHIQYF.

This clonotype was picked up many times. The chain couples TRBV5-1 to TRBJ2-1; 7 bases align to TRBD1. After removal of 2 bases from V and 0 bases from J, the junction contained 2 bases not matched to a gene. The germline gives CDR1 SGHRS, CDR2 YFSETQ. The CDR3 covers 15 residues. The CDR3: CASSLTGASYNEQFF. The CDR3, as DNA: TGCGCCAGCAGCTTAACAGGGGCCTCCTACAATGAGCAGTTCTTC.

In its sample, this clonotype was seen a few times. The chain couples TRBV25-1 to TRBJ1-1; 8 bases align to TRBD1. The CDR3 loop spans 18 amino acids. V trimming: 1 base; J trimming: 5 bases; junction bases outside the gene matches: 15. CDR1 and CDR2 (germline): MGHDK, SYGVNS. The CDR3 sequence is CASSEFSGGTGGWTEAFF. The CDR3 DNA reads as TGTGCCAGCAGTGAATTCTCTGGCGGGACAGGTGGATGGACTGAAGCTTTCTTT.

This clonotype has a handful of counts. The chain is built from TRBV10-3 and TRBJ1-5, with D possibly matching TRBD1 (5 bases). Trimming removed 5 bases at V and 6 bases at J, with 17 bases between. The CDR3 runs to 15 residues. Germline assignment: CDR1 ENHRY and CDR2 SYGVKD. The CDR3 protein is CAISTQGAVGQPQHF. The CDR3 DNA reads as TGTGCCATCAGTACGCAAGGGGCGGTTGGTCAGCCCCAGCATTTT.